The clone carrying this T cell receptor beta chain has just one count. These data are taken from a study of blood T cell repertoires in COVID-19. Study-level information: The United States, Italy and Spain were the sources of the acute and convalescent COVID-19 samples. PBMCs, B-cell-depleted T cells, or T cells were the source of the cDNA or gDNA that made up the material.

Repertoires were generated with immunoSEQ multiplex PCR, while TCRdb's copy carries only in-frame clones and drops some. The table lists roughly 410,000 clones, roughly 90% of them singletons. Seattle cases were enrolled at active infection and followed longitudinally. Unmatched junction bases numbered 5, after V lost 7 bases and J lost 10 bases. The CDR3 spans 11 residues. Germline V gene lookup returns CDR1 LNHDA and CDR2 SQIVND (reference sequence). The rearrangement joins TRBV19 to TRBJ1-2, with TRBD1 matching over 8 bases. This sequence originates from a woman in her thirties or forties with COVID-19, enrolled during active disease. The sample taken for sequencing was peripheral blood. The CDR3 DNA follows: TGTGCCAGTAACGACAGGGGTGTCTACACCTTC. Translation: CASNDRGVYTF.